This T cell receptor (beta chain) came from a study of early T cells in non-severe SARS-CoV-2 infection (TCRdb year 2021). Describing the broader study: Bulk RNA from unsorted whole blood was used for TCR sequencing, so alpha and beta chains could not be paired. Summary of the overall study and its limitations: VDJdb matching was skewed toward anti-spike CD8 responses and likely underestimated virus-specific expansions, missing private and CD4 specificities.

This clonotype has ten or more counts. Its antigen is not yet known. Base qualities are missing; no much larger clone stands one base away. The study was a case-control design nested within a healthcare worker cohort in London, UK, with weekly nasopharyngeal swab PCR tests and blood sampling. Healthcare workers were recruited during the week of the UK lockdown, between 23 and 31 March 2020, and followed weekly for up to roughly 16 weeks. Its CDR3 holds 13 amino acids, cysteine through phenylalanine. Only the CDR3 portion is preserved as DNA: 39 bases, with reading frame beginning at the first base. Reading the germline V gene (reference sequence) gives CDR1 SEHNR and CDR2 FQNEAQ. V lost 3 bases and J lost 6 bases, and the count of bases not matched to a germline gene is 0. Libraries were built with 5' RACE. Reads for this sample came from a NextSeq 500. To correct for sequencing error and PCR bias, the TCR library protocol tagged individual cDNA molecules with unique molecular identifiers. TCR alpha and beta chains were both sequenced, and the abundances of alpha and beta sequences in each sample were closely correlated with each other. The paper's data handling went like this. V gene, J gene and CDR3 annotation of TCR sequences was performed with Decombinator V4. TCRs were defined as expanded if a significant change between any two time points was detected under a Poisson model with p below 0.0001. TCR abundances were normalised to the total number of TCRs sequenced per sample and were expressed as counts per million. MAIT TCRs were defined by TRAV1-2 paired with TRAJ12, TRAJ20 or TRAJ33, and iNKT TCRs by TRAV10 paired with TRAJ18. VDJdb, accessed 1 November 2021, was searched for CMV, EBV and SARS-CoV-2 annotated TCRs, with TCRs annotated for multiple antigens excluded. TCRdb ran its own pipeline on the public reads, namely fastp trimming at Q25 and MiXCR clone calling, and kept in-frame beta chains. Every distinct CDR3 protein forms one entry, paired with its most common genes and DNA. The V and J calls come from TCRdb's annotation, not from the publication. This sample is represented by tens of thousands of distinct CDR3 sequences; 3.5% to 5.5% of them were singletons. Jointly, the top ten make up approximately 5% of the sample.

The V and J segments used are TRBV7-9 and TRBJ2-1; 9 nucleotides in the junction match TRBD2. The sample here was whole blood, taken at baseline. This clonotype was obtained from an adult who was a healthcare worker with PCR-confirmed SARS-CoV-2 infection or an uninfected control (not recorded which). The DNA sequence follows: TGTGCCAGCAGCTTTAGCGGGAGCAATGAGCAGTTCTTC. This yields the protein CASSFSGSNEQFF.